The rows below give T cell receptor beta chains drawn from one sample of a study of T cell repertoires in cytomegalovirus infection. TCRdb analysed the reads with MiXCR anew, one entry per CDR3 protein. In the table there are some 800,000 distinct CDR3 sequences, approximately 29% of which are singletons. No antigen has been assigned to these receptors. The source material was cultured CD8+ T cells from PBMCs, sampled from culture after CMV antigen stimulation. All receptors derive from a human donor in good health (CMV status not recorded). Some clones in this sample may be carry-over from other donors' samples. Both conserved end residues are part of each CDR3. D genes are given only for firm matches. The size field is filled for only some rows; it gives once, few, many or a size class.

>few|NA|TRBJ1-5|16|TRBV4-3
TGCGCCAGCAGCCAAGATTCGGGTGGGAGCAATCAGCCCCAGCATTTT
CASSQDSGGSNQPQHF
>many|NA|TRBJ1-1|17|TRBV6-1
TGTGCCAGCAGTGAAATCTCCCTCGTAGGGGGATGGACTGAAGCTTTCTTT
CASSEISLVGGWTEAFF
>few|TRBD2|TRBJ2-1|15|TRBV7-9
TGTGCCAGCAGCCCGCTAAGCGGGGGGGGTAATGAGCAGTTCTTC
CASSPLSGGGNEQFF
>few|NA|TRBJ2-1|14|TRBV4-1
TGCGCCAGCAGCCAAATACCGGGAGACAATGAGCAGTTCTTC
CASSQIPGDNEQFF
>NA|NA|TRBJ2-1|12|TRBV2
TGTGCCAGCAGATCACGGTTCAATGAGCAGTTCTTC
CASRSRFNEQFF
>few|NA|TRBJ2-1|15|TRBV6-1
TGTGCCAGCAGTGACTGGCTGAGCTCCTACAATGAGCAGTTCTTC
CASSDWLSSYNEQFF
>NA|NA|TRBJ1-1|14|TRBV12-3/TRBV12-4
TGTGCCAGCAATAATGGGGGGCCGAACACTGAAGCTTTCTTT
CASNNGGPNTEAFF
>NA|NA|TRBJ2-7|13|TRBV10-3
TGTGCCATCAGTGAGGTGGGGGGCCGGGAGCAGTACTTC
CAISEVGGREQYF
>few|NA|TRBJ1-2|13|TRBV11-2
TGTGCCAGCAGCTTAGACGGGCGAAAAGGCTACACCTTC
CASSLDGRKGYTF
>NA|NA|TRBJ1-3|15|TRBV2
TGTGCCACCCTTGTAATAGACAGGTCTGGAAACACCATATATTTT
CATLVIDRSGNTIYF
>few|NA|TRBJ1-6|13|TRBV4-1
TGCGCCAGCAGCCAAGATCGACAGCCACCCCTCCACTTT
CASSQDRQPPLHF
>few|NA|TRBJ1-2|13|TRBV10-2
TGCGCCAGCACCCAGACGGAGGGCTATGGCTACACCTTC
CASTQTEGYGYTF
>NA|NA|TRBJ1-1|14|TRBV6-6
TGTGCCAGCGAGACGTACGGGGGCAACACTGAAGCTTTCTTT
CASETYGGNTEAFF
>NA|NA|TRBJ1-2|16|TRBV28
TGTGCCAGCAGTTTCCCAACCGGGTACTCTAACTATGGCTACACCTTC
CASSFPTGYSNYGYTF
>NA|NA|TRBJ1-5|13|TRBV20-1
TGCAGTGGAGTGTGGGATAGCAATCAGCCCCAGCATTTT
CSGVWDSNQPQHF
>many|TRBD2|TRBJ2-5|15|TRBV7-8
TGTGCCAGCAGCCGAGCCCGGGGGGAACAAGAGACCCAGTACTTC
CASSRARGEQETQYF
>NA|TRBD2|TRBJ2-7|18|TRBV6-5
TGTGCCAGCAGCTCCGGGACTAGCGGGGACCTAGGTCTTCTCGAGCAGTACTTC
CASSSGTSGDLGLLEQYF
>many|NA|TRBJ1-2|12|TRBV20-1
TGCAAGCCCCGGACTCGGTGGGGTGGCTACACCTTC
CKPRTRWGGYTF
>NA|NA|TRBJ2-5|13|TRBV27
TGTGCCAGCAGTTTATGGGTACAAGAGACCCAGTACTTC
CASSLWVQETQYF
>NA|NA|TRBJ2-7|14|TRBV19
TGTGCCAGTAGTATGGCCGGGACATTCTACGAGCAGTACTTC
CASSMAGTFYEQYF
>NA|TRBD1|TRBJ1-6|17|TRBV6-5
TGTGCCAGCAGTTCGGGACAGGGAGACGCCTATAATTCACCCCTCCACTTT
CASSSGQGDAYNSPLHF
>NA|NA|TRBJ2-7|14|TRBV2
TGTGCCAGCGCTGCTGGGGGAAGCTCCTACGAGCAGTACTTC
CASAAGGSSYEQYF
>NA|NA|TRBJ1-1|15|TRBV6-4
TGTGCCAGCAGTGATGTACCGGGGTTCATAGAGGGAGCTTTCTTT
CASSDVPGFIEGAFF
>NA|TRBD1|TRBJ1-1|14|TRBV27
TGTGCCAGCACCTTAGGGGGCGCGACGACTGAAGCTTTCTTT
CASTLGGATTEAFF
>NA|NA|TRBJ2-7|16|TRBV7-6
TGTGCCAGCAGCTTTGGGGGCGCGGGATCCTCCTACGAGCAGTACTTC
CASSFGGAGSSYEQYF
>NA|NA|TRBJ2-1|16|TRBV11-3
TGTGCCAGCAGCTTCAGGGTAAGCGGGCCCTACAATGAGCAGTTCTTC
CASSFRVSGPYNEQFF